What follows is one T cell receptor (beta chain) and its context. This CDR3 has 16 amino acids. Germline CDR1 is KGHDR and CDR2 is SFDVKD. With V trimmed by 3 bases and J by 4 bases, 5 bases remained unmatched. This record belongs to a study of blood T cell repertoires in COVID-19. Across the study: Whether acute or convalescent, the COVID-19 samples came from the United States, Italy and Spain. Sample material is recorded as cDNA or gDNA derived from T cells, B-cell-depleted T cells, or PBMCs.

The authors' processing: It was from reference gene primer amplification that nucleated cell counts were estimated. Sequenced by immunoSEQ multiplex PCR; TCRdb stores in-frame clones only, minus some. D and trimming were read from the DNA, whereas the V and J calls and clone size are those reported in that table. The sample carries about 47,000 clones, 80% to 85% recorded once. The clonotype comes from a man aged 60 to 69 with active COVID-19. The V call is TRBV24-1, the J call TRBJ2-2; 9 nucleotides match TRBD1. The source material was peripheral blood. CDR3 DNA: TGTGCCACCAGTGATCCGACAGGGGGAGGCACCGGGGAGCTGTTTTTT. It translates to CATSDPTGGGTGELFF.